This note documents a single T cell receptor beta chain sequence. As yet, its antigen is unknown. The read terminates 3 residues before the CDR3 end, so the remaining end is supplied by the germline J gene. This entry is derived from a study of Tregs in tolerant kidney transplant recipients. Study in general: Mixed chimerism was transient after nonmyeloablative marrow transplants from related graft donors.

Study-wide points: Findings come from small patient numbers and require larger validation.

This CDR3 comprises 14 residues. From germline, CDR1 is MNHEY and CDR2 SVGEGT. Germline trimming cut 7 bases from V and 6 bases from J; bases unmatched to any gene: 3. Unstimulated regulatory T cells (CD4+CD25+CD127-), CD4+CD25- non-regulatory cells, CD4 and CD8 cells were FACS-sorted from thawed PBMCs. The table came from immunoSEQ multiplex PCR; TCRdb's copy has only in-frame clones and leaves some out. Here the sample table reports approximately 31,000 clones. The rearrangement joins TRBV6-2 or TRBV6-3 to TRBJ2-2; 12 nucleotides agree with TRBD1. The receptor was isolated from a human donor who received a combined kidney and bone marrow transplant. The sequences come from CD8+ T cells from blood, collected before the transplant. The CDR3 DNA, read in part, is TGTGCCAGCAAGGGACAGGGGGCGCCCGGGGAG. Its translation: CASKGQGAPGE. Given in full, the CDR3 is CASKGQGAPGELFF.